This TCR beta chain came from a study of regulatory T cells in long-lasting Graves disease. Time point: newly diagnosed GD, antithyroid drugs for less than 3 months. Preparation of the TCR library used RNA extracted from PBMCs. This clonotype was seen at least ten times. iRepertoire HTBI primers and Arm-PCR of CDR3 regions built TCR beta libraries. TCRdb processed the multiplex PCR reads anew with MiXCR; each CDR3 protein has one entry. The table records fewer than 550,000 distinct CDR3 sequences, roughly a sixth of them present only once. The sample was also linked to a second study, of T cells in Graves' hyperthyroidism and ophthalmopathy. This second study says: The HTBI primer set was used in a first-round RT-PCR of the TCR CDR3. Model-based prediction identified ophthalmopathy a median roughly 6.1 months prior to its onset.

The sequences come from peripheral blood mononuclear cells (PBMCs), collected at new diagnosis, from a patient treated with antithyroid drugs. The clonotype was recovered from a woman aged 35 to 59 with Graves disease.

CDR3 sequence: CASSPRTSGMRETQYF. In DNA, the CDR3 is TGTGCCAGCAGCCCCAGGACTAGCGGGATGCGGGAGACCCAGTACTTC. The chain employs TRBV7-2 and TRBJ2-5, with 12 bases aligning to TRBD2. The germline CDR1 and CDR2 sequences are SGHTA and FQGNSA. This CDR3 comprises 16 residues. The junction had 9 bases not matched to a gene; V was cut back by 5 bases and J by 5 bases.